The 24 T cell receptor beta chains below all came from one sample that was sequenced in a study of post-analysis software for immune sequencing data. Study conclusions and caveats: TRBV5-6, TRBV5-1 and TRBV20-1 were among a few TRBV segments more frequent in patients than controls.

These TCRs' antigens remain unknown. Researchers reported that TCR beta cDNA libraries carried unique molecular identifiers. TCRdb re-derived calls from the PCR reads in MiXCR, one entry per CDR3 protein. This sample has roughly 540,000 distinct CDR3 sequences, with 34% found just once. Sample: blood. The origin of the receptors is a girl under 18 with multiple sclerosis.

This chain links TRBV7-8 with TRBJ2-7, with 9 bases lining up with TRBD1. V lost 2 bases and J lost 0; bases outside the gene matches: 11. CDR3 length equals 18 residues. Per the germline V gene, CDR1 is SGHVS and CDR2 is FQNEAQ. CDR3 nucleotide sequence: TGTGCCAGCAGCTTATTTCTTATGGGACAGGGCATCTCCTACGAGCAGTACTTC. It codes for CASSLFLMGQGISYEQYF.

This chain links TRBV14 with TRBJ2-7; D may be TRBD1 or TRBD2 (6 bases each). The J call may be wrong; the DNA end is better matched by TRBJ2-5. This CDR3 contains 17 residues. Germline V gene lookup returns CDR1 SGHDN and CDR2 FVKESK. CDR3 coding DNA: TGTGCCAGCAGCCATGGGCTGGTTGGGGGGCTACGGGAGACCCAGTACTTC. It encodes CASSHGLVGGLRETQYF.

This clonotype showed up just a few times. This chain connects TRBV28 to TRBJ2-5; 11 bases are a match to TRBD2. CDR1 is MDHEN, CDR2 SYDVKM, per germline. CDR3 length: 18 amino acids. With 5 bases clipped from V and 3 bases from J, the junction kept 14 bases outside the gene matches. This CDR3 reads CASSPWGASGGSEETQYF. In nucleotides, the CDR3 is TGTGCCAGCAGTCCATGGGGGGCTAGCGGGGGGTCTGAAGAGACCCAGTACTTC. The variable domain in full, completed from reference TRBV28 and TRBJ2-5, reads DVKVTQSSRYLVKRTGEKVFLECVQDMDHENMFWYRQDPGLGLRLIYFSYDVKMKEKGDIPEGYSVSREKKERFSLILESASTNQTSMYLCASSPWGASGGSEETQYFGPGTRLLVL.

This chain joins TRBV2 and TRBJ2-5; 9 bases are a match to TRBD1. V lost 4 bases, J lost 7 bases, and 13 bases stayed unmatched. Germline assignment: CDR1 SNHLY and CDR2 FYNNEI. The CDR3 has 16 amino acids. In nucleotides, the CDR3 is TGTGCCAGCAGTGCATCACGACAGGGGGGCCGGGTGACCCAGTACTTC. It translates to CASSASRQGGRVTQYF.

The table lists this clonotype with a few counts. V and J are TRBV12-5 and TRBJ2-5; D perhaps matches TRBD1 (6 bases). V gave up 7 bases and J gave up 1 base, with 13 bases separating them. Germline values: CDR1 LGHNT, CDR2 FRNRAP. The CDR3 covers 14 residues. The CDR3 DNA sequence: TGTGCTAGTGCCGATGACAGGTCCCAAGAGACCCAGTACTTC. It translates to CASADDRSQETQYF.

As DNA, the CDR3 is TGTGCCAGCAGCCCAGTCGTAGCCTTAGGCTACAATGAGCAGTTCTTC. This gives the protein CASSPVVALGYNEQFF. The chain couples TRBV7-3 to TRBJ2-1, with D hard to call. CDR1 is SGHTA and CDR2 is FQGTGA in the germline V gene. V was trimmed by 5 bases and J by 3 bases, leaving 17 bases between them. The CDR3 totals 16 residues.

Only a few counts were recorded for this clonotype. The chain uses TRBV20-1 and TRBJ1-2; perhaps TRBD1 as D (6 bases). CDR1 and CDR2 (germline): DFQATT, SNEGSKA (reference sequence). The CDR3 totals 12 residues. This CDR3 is CSEGGRDYGYTF. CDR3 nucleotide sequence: TGCAGCGAGGGGGGACGGGACTATGGCTACACCTTC.

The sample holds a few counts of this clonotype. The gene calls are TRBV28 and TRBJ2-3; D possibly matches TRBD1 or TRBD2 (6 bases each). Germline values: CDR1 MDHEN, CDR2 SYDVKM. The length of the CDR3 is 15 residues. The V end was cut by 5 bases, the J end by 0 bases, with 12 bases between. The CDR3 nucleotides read TGTGCCAGCAGTCGACTAGGGGGTAGCACAGATACGCAGTATTTT. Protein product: CASSRLGGSTDTQYF.

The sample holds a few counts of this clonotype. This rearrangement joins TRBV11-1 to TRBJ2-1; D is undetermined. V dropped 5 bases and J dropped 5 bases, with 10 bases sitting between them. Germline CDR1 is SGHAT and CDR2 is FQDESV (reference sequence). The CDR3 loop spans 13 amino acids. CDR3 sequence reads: CASSQKNHNEQFF. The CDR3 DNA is TGTGCCAGCAGCCAAAAAAACCACAATGAGCAGTTCTTC.

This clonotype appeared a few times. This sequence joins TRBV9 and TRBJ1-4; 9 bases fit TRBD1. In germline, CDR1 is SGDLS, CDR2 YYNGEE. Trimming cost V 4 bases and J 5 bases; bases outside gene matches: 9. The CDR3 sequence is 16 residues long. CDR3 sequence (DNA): TGTGCCAGCAGCACCCGCACCGGGACAGGGAATGAAAAACTGTTTTTT. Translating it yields CASSTRTGTGNEKLFF. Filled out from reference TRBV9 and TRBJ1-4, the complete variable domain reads DSGVTQTPKHLITATGQRVTLRCSPRSGDLSVYWYQQSLDQGLQFLIQYYNGEERAKGNILERFSAQQFPDLHSELNLSSLELGDSALYFCASSTRTGTGNEKLFFGSGTQLSVL.

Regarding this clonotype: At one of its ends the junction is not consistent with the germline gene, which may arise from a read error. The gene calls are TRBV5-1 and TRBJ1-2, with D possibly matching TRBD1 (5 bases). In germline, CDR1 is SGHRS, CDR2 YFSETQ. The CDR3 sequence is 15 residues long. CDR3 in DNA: TGCGCCAGCAGCTTGGGCGTAACAGGAAACTATGGCCACACCTTC. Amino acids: CASSLGVTGNYGHTF.

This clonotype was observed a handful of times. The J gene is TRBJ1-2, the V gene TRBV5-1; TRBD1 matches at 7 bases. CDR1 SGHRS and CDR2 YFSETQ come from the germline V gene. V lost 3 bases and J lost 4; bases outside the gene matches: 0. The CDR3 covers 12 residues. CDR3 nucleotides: TGCGCCAGCAGCTGGGACAGCTATGGCTACACCTTC. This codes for CASSWDSYGYTF.

The CDR3 here is CASGLPGTEAFF. Here the CDR3 DNA reads TGTGCTAGTGGTTTGCCGGGAACTGAAGCTTTCTTT. The chain recombines TRBV12-5 with TRBJ1-1; no clear D. This CDR3 has 12 residues. The V and J ends lost 2 bases and 5 bases respectively, with 6 bases between them. Germline V gives CDR1 LGHNT, CDR2 FRNRAP.

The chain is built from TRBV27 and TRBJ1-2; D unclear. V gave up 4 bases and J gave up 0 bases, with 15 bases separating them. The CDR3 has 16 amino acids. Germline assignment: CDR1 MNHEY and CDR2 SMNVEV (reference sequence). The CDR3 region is CASSSLGSPANYGYTF. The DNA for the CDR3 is TGTGCCAGCAGTTCACTCGGGTCCCCAGCTAACTATGGCTACACCTTC.

CDR3: CSARGLNNEQFF. The CDR3 DNA reads TGCAGTGCTAGAGGACTCAACAATGAGCAGTTCTTC. This chain uses TRBV20-1 with TRBJ2-1, with D unresolved. The germline CDR1 and CDR2 sequences are DFQATT and SNEGSKA (reference sequence). V shed 1 base and J shed 5 bases, with 6 bases lying between them. The CDR3 has 12 amino acids.

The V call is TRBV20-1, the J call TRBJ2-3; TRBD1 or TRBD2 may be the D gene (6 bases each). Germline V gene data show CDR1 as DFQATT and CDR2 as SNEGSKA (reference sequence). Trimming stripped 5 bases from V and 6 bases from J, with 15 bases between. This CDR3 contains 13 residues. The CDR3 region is CSAQDGGEDTQYF. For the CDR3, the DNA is TGCAGTGCTCAGGACGGGGGCGAGGATACGCAGTATTTT.

The CDR3 sequence: CSAISSGGYSYNEQFF. The CDR3 DNA is TGCAGTGCTATCTCTAGCGGGGGGTACTCCTACAATGAGCAGTTCTTC. The rearrangement links TRBV20-1 to TRBJ2-1, with 11 bases matching TRBD2. Trimming removed 4 bases from V and 0 bases from J; junction bases left unmatched: 5. From germline, CDR1 is DFQATT and CDR2 SNEGSKA (reference sequence). The CDR3 loop spans 16 amino acids.

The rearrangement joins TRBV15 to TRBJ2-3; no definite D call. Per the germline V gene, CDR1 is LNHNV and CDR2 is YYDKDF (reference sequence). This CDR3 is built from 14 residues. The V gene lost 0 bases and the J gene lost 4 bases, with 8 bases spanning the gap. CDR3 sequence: CATSRDNAADTQYF. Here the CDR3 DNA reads TGTGCCACCAGCAGAGATAATGCCGCAGATACGCAGTATTTT.

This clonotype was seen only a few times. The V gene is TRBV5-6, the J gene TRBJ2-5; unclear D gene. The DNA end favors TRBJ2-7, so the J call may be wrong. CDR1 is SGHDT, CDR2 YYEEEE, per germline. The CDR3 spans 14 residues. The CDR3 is CASSPRRRAYEQYF. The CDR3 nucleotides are TGTGCCAGCAGCCCTAGAAGAAGGGCCTACGAGCAGTACTTC.

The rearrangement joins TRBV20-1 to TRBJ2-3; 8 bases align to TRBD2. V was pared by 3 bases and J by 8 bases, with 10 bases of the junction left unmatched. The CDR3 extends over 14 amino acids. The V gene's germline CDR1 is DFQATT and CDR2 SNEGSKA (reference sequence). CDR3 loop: CSASKSGGAGTQYF. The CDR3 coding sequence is TGCAGTGCTAGTAAGTCCGGGGGGGCCGGTACGCAGTATTTT.

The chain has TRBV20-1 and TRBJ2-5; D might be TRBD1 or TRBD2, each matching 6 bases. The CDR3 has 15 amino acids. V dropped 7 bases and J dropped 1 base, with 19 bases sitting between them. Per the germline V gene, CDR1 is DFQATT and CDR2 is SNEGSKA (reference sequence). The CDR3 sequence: CSVLGGHQPQETQYF. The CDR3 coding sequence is TGCAGTGTTTTAGGGGGGCATCAGCCCCAAGAGACCCAGTACTTC.

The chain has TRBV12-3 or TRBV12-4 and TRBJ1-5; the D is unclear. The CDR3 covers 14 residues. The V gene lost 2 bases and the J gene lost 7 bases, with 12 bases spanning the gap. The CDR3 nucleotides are TGTGCCAGCAGTTTACGGGCAGGAGCACAGCCCCAGCATTTT. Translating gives CASSLRAGAQPQHF.

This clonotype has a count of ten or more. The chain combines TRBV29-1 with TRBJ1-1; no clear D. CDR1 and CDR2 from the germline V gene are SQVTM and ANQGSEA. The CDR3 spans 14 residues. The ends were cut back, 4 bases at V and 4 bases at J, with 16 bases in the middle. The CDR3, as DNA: TGCAGCGTTGTGTCATGGCGCCCTATCACTGAAGCTTTCTTT. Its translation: CSVVSWRPITEAFF.

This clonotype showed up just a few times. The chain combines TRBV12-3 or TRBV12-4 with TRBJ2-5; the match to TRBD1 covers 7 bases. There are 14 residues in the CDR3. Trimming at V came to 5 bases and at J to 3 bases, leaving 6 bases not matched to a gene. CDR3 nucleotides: TGTGCCAGCAGTATGACAGGGACCGAAGAGACCCAGTACTTC. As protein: CASSMTGTEETQYF.